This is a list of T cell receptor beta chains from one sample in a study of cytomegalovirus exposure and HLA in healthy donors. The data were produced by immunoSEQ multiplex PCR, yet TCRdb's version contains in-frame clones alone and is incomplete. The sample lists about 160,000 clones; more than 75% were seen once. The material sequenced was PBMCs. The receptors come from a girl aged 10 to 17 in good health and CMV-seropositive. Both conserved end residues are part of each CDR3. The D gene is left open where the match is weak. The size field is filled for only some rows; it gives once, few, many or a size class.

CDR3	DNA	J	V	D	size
CASSAATGGMHEQYF	TGTGCCAGCAGCGCAGCCACAGGGGGGATGCACGAGCAGTACTTC	TRBJ2-7	TRBV7-9	TRBD1	-
CASSLITRGHGYTF	TGTGCCAGCAGCTTAATAACCAGGGGACACGGCTACACCTTC	TRBJ1-2	TRBV5-4	-	-
CSPYRDYGYTF	TGCAGTCCCTACAGGGACTATGGCTACACCTTC	TRBJ1-2	TRBV20-1	-	-
CASSFSPPDRDNEKLFF	TGTGCCAGCAGTTTTTCTCCCCCGGACAGAGATAATGAAAAACTGTTTTTT	TRBJ1-4	TRBV27	-	-
CASSVITGLSYEQYF	TGTGCCAGCAGTGTTATTACGGGTCTCTCCTACGAGCAGTACTTC	TRBJ2-7	TRBV6-1	-	-
CASSSTGLLNEQFF	TGTGCCAGCAGTTCGACAGGGCTGCTCAATGAGCAGTTCTTC	TRBJ2-1	TRBV28	TRBD1	-
CASSARTGYYEQYF	TGTGCCAGCAGCGCACGCACAGGATACTACGAGCAGTACTTC	TRBJ2-7	TRBV11-2	-	once
CASSLAPTGGTEAFF	TGCGCCAGCAGCTTGGCGCCGACAGGGGGCACTGAAGCTTTCTTT	TRBJ1-1	TRBV5-1	TRBD1	-
CASSLGYGGAANEQFF	TGCGCCAGCAGCTTGGGGTACGGGGGGGCAGCCAATGAGCAGTTCTTC	TRBJ2-1	TRBV5-1	TRBD2	-
CASSKRTGGYEQYF	TGTGCCAGCAGCAAGCGGACAGGGGGATATGAGCAGTACTTC	TRBJ2-7	TRBV14	TRBD1	-
CASSSQGREKLFF	TGTGCCAGCAGTTCCCAGGGTAGGGAAAAACTGTTTTTT	TRBJ1-4	TRBV27	-	-
CASSPQGGDNEQFF	TGCGCCAGCAGCCCACAGGGGGGAGACAATGAGCAGTTCTTC	TRBJ2-1	TRBV4-3	TRBD1	-
CASSLRQGAGGAFF	TGTGCCAGCAGTTTGCGACAGGGGGCCGGGGGGGCTTTCTTT	TRBJ1-1	TRBV27	TRBD1	-
CASSLPSPTGEKFF	TGCGCCAGCAGCTTACCTTCGCCCACAGGGGAGAAGTTCTTC	TRBJ2-1	TRBV5-1	TRBD1	-
CASSVAPTDTQYF	TGTGCCAGCAGCGTAGCTCCTACAGATACGCAGTATTTT	TRBJ2-3	TRBV9	-	-
CATSTLQGQPQHF	TGTGCCACCAGCACCCTACAGGGTCAGCCCCAGCATTTT	TRBJ1-5	TRBV15	-	-
CASSLAGNYGYTF	TGTGCCAGCAGTTTAGCCGGTAACTATGGCTACACCTTC	TRBJ1-2	TRBV28	-	-
CASRRGQGSYNEQFF	TGTGCCAGTAGACGAGGACAGGGCTCCTACAATGAGCAGTTCTTC	TRBJ2-1	TRBV19	TRBD1	-
CASRTLSTGSDNSPLHF	TGTGCCAGCAGAACCTTATCCACAGGGAGCGATAATTCACCCCTCCACTTT	TRBJ1-6	TRBV28	-	-
CASSSTKRGIPSTDTQYF	TGTGCCAGCAGTTCCACGAAGCGGGGCATACCTAGCACAGATACGCAGTATTTT	TRBJ2-3	TRBV28	TRBD2	-
CASSGRINEGYGYTF	TGTGCCAGTAGTGGGCGGATCAACGAGGGCTATGGCTACACCTTC	TRBJ1-2	TRBV19	-	-
CASSLGASGGARDTQYF	TGTGCCAGCAGCTTGGGAGCAAGCGGGGGGGCCAGGGATACGCAGTATTTT	TRBJ2-3	TRBV5-4	TRBD2	few
CATSRELGQGASPLHF	TGTGCCACCAGCAGAGAGTTGGGACAGGGGGCTTCACCCCTCCACTTT	TRBJ1-6	TRBV15	TRBD1	-
CASRQAPSSYEQYF	TGTGCCAGCAGACAGGCCCCAAGCTCCTACGAGCAGTACTTC	TRBJ2-7	TRBV28	-	-
CASSHESAGRTQYF	TGTGCCAGCAGCCACGAATCCGCGGGGCGGACCCAGTACTTC	TRBJ2-5	TRBV5-5	-	few
CASSQWPGPGGLAWQPQHF	TGCGCCAGCAGCCAATGGCCCGGCCCAGGGGGCCTCGCGTGGCAGCCCCAGCATTTT	TRBJ1-5	TRBV4-3	TRBD1	once
CASRPTGDYGYTF	TGCGCCAGCAGGCCGACAGGGGACTATGGCTACACCTTC	TRBJ1-2	TRBV5-1	TRBD1	-
CASRQVRANTGELFF	TGTGCCAGCAGACAGGTTAGGGCGAACACCGGGGAGCTGTTTTTT	TRBJ2-2	TRBV27	-	few